Shown below are 4 T cell receptor beta chains from a single sample sequenced in a study of blood T cell repertoires in COVID-19. The method was immunoSEQ multiplex PCR; TCRdb's version includes in-frame clones alone and lacks a portion of them. The sample shows about 150,000 clones, roughly 83% of them seen only once. The sequenced sample consisted of peripheral blood. The receptor set was obtained from a woman aged 65 to 85 with COVID-19, enrolled during active disease.

The chain joins TRBV11-2 to TRBJ2-7; 8 bases are shared with TRBD2. The CDR3 runs to 15 residues. CDR1 and CDR2 (germline): SGHAT, FQNNGV. With V trimmed by 5 bases and J by 6 bases, 12 bases remained unmatched. The CDR3 protein is CASSIGGGQSAEQYF. In nucleotides, the CDR3 is TGTGCCAGCAGCATCGGGGGGGGGCAATCCGCCGAGCAGTACTTC.

In this sample, this clone turned up once. V gene TRBV6-6 combines with J gene TRBJ2-1; TRBD1 aligns across 7 bases. V trimming: 7 bases; J trimming: 7 bases; junction bases outside the gene matches: 7. Per germline, CDR1 MNHNY and CDR2 SVGAGI (reference sequence). The CDR3 totals 13 residues. The CDR3 loop is CASTLGQKNEQFF. CDR3 DNA sequence: TGTGCCAGCACCTTGGGACAGAAGAATGAGCAGTTCTTC.

The rearrangement joins TRBV21-1 to TRBJ1-1. TRBV21-1 is a documented pseudogene. This CDR3 region has 16 residues. CDR3 sequence reads: CASSREVRAFNPEAFF. The CDR3 coding sequence is TGTGCCAGCAGCAGAGAGGTGAGGGCCTTTAACCCTGAAGCTTTCTTT.

This clone was detected a few times. CDR3 nucleotide sequence: TGTGCCAGCAGCTTAAGGGGCCAGGGGGCCGGGGAGCTGTTTTTT. It translates to CASSLRGQGAGELFF. This sequence joins TRBV11-1 and TRBJ2-2, with 7 positions matching TRBD1. Unmatched junction bases numbered 6, after V lost 2 bases and J lost 6 bases. Germline V CDR1 and CDR2: SGHAT, FQDESV (reference sequence). The CDR3 spans 15 residues.